The 23 T cell receptor beta chains reported below all come from one sample, sequenced in a study of T cell responses to AZD1222 COVID-19 vaccine. Clones were read by immunoSEQ multiplex PCR, and TCRdb kept only the in-frame ones, dropping some. The data hold 110,000 or so clones, with around 83% observed a single time. This sample comprised peripheral blood, obtained on day 0 of AZD1222 vaccination. The receptors originated from an adult in good health.

The V call is TRBV7-2, the J call TRBJ2-1; 10 positions agree with TRBD2. V lost 3 bases to trimming and J lost 7 bases; unmatched junction nucleotides: 6. The CDR3 covers 15 residues. CDR1 and CDR2 from the germline V gene are SGHTA and FQGNSA. CDR3 coding DNA: TGTGCCAGCAGCTTCCAGCGGGGGGGAAGGAATGAGCAGTTCTTC. It specifies CASSFQRGGRNEQFF.

The V gene is TRBV12-2, the J gene TRBJ1-5; the D segment call TRBD1 is taken from the table without a DNA check. TRBV12-2 is reported as a pseudogene. This CDR3 has 14 residues. The CDR3 DNA reads as TGTGCAAGTCGCCGGGACAGCCGATATCAGCCCCAGCATTTT. Protein: CASRRDSRYQPQHF.

The chain has TRBV7-9 and TRBJ2-7; tentatively, D is TRBD1 (6 bases). Trimming pared 5 bases from V and 4 bases from J, leaving 18 bases between. The CDR3 consists of 15 residues. Germline CDR1 and CDR2: SEHNR and FQNEAQ (reference sequence). The CDR3 DNA is TGTGCCAGCAGCCGGACTGGGGGCGGCGTTTACGAGCAGTACTTC. It is translated as CASSRTGGGVYEQYF. The full variable domain, its missing parts supplied by reference TRBV7-9 and TRBJ2-7, is DTGVSQNPRHKITKRGQNVTFRCDPISEHNRLYWYRQTLGQGPEFLTYFQNEAQLEKSRLLSDRFSAERPKGSFSTLEIQRTEQGDSAMYLCASSRTGGGVYEQYFGPGTRLTVT.

The chain employs TRBV7-2 and TRBJ1-3; TRBD1 matches 7 bases. Germline CDR1 SGHTA, CDR2 FQGNSA. The trim removed 5 bases at V and 7 bases at J, leaving 8 bases unmatched. The CDR3 consists of 14 residues. The CDR3 loop is CASSPSGTANTIYF. CDR3 nucleotides: TGTGCCAGCAGCCCTTCCGGGACAGCGAACACCATATATTTT.

The chain joins TRBV6-5 to TRBJ1-1, with D possibly being TRBD1 (5 bases). Germline CDR1 reads MNHEY; CDR2 reads SVGAGI. The CDR3 length is 12 residues. V shed 0 bases and J shed 9 bases, with 8 bases lying between them. The CDR3 nucleotides are TGTGCCAGCAGTTACTCGGGGCTGAAAGCTTTCTTT. Amino acids: CASSYSGLKAFF.

The rearrangement links TRBV10-1 to TRBJ2-7; the match to TRBD2 covers 15 bases. The CDR3 spans 17 residues. Germline-derived CDR1 and CDR2 are WNHNN and SYGVQD (reference sequence). V shed 5 bases, J shed 5 bases, and the junction held 10 bases outside the gene matches. The CDR3 protein is CASSQNGTSGGLDEQYF. CDR3 nucleotide sequence: TGCGCCAGCAGTCAAAACGGGACTAGCGGGGGGCTCGACGAGCAGTACTTC.

The chain employs TRBV12-5 and TRBJ1-1; 10 bases align to TRBD1. Trimming removed 6 bases from V and 3 bases from J; junction bases left unmatched: 13. Germline CDR1 reads LGHNT; CDR2 reads FRNRAP. The CDR3 totals 17 residues. CDR3 sequence (DNA): TGTGCTAGTGGACTCTCCGGGACAGGGGATTGGGACACTGAAGCTTTCTTT. This sequence encodes CASGLSGTGDWDTEAFF.

This rearrangement joins TRBV19 to TRBJ1-5; D might be TRBD1 (5 bases). The V gene lost 4 bases and the J gene lost 2 bases, with 12 bases spanning the gap. Germline V gives CDR1 LNHDA, CDR2 SQIVND (reference sequence). This CDR3 has 15 amino acids. CDR3 sequence: CASSTQGGGNQPQHF. The CDR3 DNA follows: TGTGCCAGTAGTACCCAGGGAGGCGGCAATCAGCCCCAGCATTTT.

The V and J genes are TRBV2 and TRBJ2-3; perhaps D is TRBD1 or TRBD2 (5 bases each). V lost 8 bases and J 3 bases, leaving 15 bases between the germline ends. The germline V gene has CDR1 SNHLY and CDR2 FYNNEI. This CDR3 has 14 amino acids. CDR3 sequence: CASSDGTQTDTQYF. The CDR3 DNA sequence: TGTGCCAGCTCGGACGGGACCCAAACAGATACGCAGTATTTT.

The V call is TRBV28, the J call TRBJ1-5; TRBD1 matches at 7 bases. Trimming at V came to 4 bases and at J to 3 bases, leaving 9 bases not matched to a gene. The CDR3 is made up of 16 amino acids. Germline V gene sequence: CDR1 MDHEN, CDR2 SYDVKM. The CDR3 reads CASSSGQITTNQPQHF. The CDR3 DNA sequence: TGTGCCAGCAGTTCGGGACAGATTACGACCAATCAGCCCCAGCATTTT.

V and J are TRBV3-1 (or the pseudogene TRBV3-2) and TRBJ1-6; 9 positions match TRBD1. The CDR3 extends over 15 amino acids. Trimming at V came to 2 bases and at J to 9 bases, leaving 5 bases not matched to a gene. Germline values: CDR1 LGHDT, CDR2 YNNKEL (reference sequence). CDR3 sequence reads: CASSQTGGQGSPLHF. The CDR3 DNA sequence: TGTGCCAGCAGCCAAACAGGGGGCCAGGGTTCACCCCTCCACTTT.

The V call is TRBV18, the J call TRBJ1-3; possible D gene TRBD1, 5 bases. CDR1 is KGHSH, CDR2 LQKENI, per germline. Trimming took off 0 bases at V and 4 bases at J, with 13 bases between the two ends. CDR3 length: 16 amino acids. This CDR3 is CASSPPERGEGNTIYF. The CDR3 DNA follows: TGTGCCAGCTCACCACCGGAAAGGGGCGAAGGAAACACCATATATTTT.

The chain is built from TRBV4-3 and TRBJ1-1; TRBD1 might be the D (5 bases). CDR3 length: 14 amino acids. Germline-derived CDR1 and CDR2 are LGHNA and YSLEER. The V and J ends lost 2 bases and 0 bases respectively, with 7 bases between them. CDR3 amino acids: CASSQQGMNTEAFF. CDR3 nucleotide sequence: TGCGCCAGCAGCCAACAGGGTATGAACACTGAAGCTTTCTTT.

This chain connects TRBV4-1 to TRBJ1-5, with 9 nucleotides matching TRBD1. V shed 0 bases and J 7 bases; nucleotides not matched to a gene: 7. From germline, CDR1 is MGHRA and CDR2 YSYEKL. This CDR3 has 16 residues. The CDR3 nucleotides are TGCGCCAGCAGCCAAGATTGGGGACAGGGATACCAGCCCCAGCATTTT. It encodes CASSQDWGQGYQPQHF.

This chain connects TRBV29-1 to TRBJ1-1; D gene ambiguous. The germline V gene encodes CDR1 SQVTM and CDR2 ANQGSEA. The CDR3 consists of 11 residues. Trimming took off 4 bases at V and 7 bases at J, with 10 bases between the two ends. CDR3 sequence (DNA): TGCAGCGTTGGAGGGAACCTTGAAGCTTTCTTT. Amino acid sequence: CSVGGNLEAFF.

The chain uses TRBV5-5 and TRBJ2-1; 13 nucleotides agree with TRBD2. In germline, CDR1 is SGHKS, CDR2 YYEKEE (reference sequence). The CDR3 is made up of 14 amino acids. The V segment lost 5 bases and the J segment 6 bases; nucleotides outside the gene matches: 2. The CDR3 DNA reads TGTGCCAGCAGACTAGCGGGGGGGAGCAATGAGCAGTTCTTC. Residues: CASRLAGGSNEQFF.

In its sample, this clone was seen once. The V and J genes are TRBV6-6 and TRBJ2-3; 9 bases are shared with TRBD1. The CDR3 runs to 16 residues. From germline, CDR1 is MNHNY and CDR2 SVGAGI (reference sequence). J was trimmed by 4 bases and V by 0 bases; bases with no gene match: 5. CDR3 loop: CASSYSKGQGADTQYF. The DNA of the CDR3 is TGTGCCAGCAGTTACTCGAAGGGACAGGGCGCAGATACGCAGTATTTT.

CDR3 nucleotide sequence: TGTGCCAGCAGTTTATCTATGACAGGGGGAAATTCACCCCTCCACTTT. Residues: CASSLSMTGGNSPLHF. The chain has TRBV28 and TRBJ1-6, with 9 bases lining up with TRBD1. This CDR3 is built from 16 residues. CDR1 MDHEN and CDR2 SYDVKM come from the germline V gene. Germline trimming cut 1 base from V and 7 bases from J; bases unmatched to any gene: 5.

This chain uses TRBV14 with TRBJ1-1; 8 bases line up with TRBD1. J was trimmed by 5 bases and V by 0 bases; bases with no gene match: 8. CDR1 and CDR2 from the germline V gene are SGHDN and FVKESK. The CDR3 is 16 residues long. CDR3 bases: TGTGCCAGCAGCCAAGATATTGGACAGGGATCAACTGAAGCTTTCTTT. Translation gives CASSQDIGQGSTEAFF.

The chain recombines TRBV19 with TRBJ1-6; 9 nucleotides match TRBD1. J gave up 7 bases and V 4 bases, and 11 bases lay outside the gene matches. Germline V CDR1 and CDR2: LNHDA, SQIVND (reference sequence). CDR3 length: 17 amino acids. As DNA, the CDR3 is TGTGCCAGTAGTAGATCCGGGACAGGGCCTGGGAATTCACCCCTCCACTTT. This encodes CASSRSGTGPGNSPLHF.

The count of this clone is one. The CDR3: CATSRDWDKAEAFF. The DNA of the CDR3 is TGTGCCACCAGCAGAGACTGGGATAAGGCTGAAGCTTTCTTT. The chain joins TRBV15 to TRBJ1-1; D gene uncertain. Germline values: CDR1 LNHNV, CDR2 YYDKDF (reference sequence). The CDR3 contains 14 residues. V was shortened by 0 bases and J by 6 bases, with 11 bases between the two germline ends.

This rearrangement joins TRBV5-1 to TRBJ1-6; weak D call: TRBD1 (6 bases). The CDR3 contains 16 residues. The V gene's germline CDR1 is SGHRS and CDR2 YFSETQ. Trimming left V 0 bases short and J 10 bases short, with 17 bases between. This CDR3 reads CASSLGADRSKSPLHF. The DNA of the CDR3 is TGCGCCAGCAGCTTGGGGGCCGACAGGTCAAAATCACCCCTCCACTTT.

This clone is a singleton in its sample. The chain has TRBV9 and TRBJ1-2; no reliable D call. This CDR3 comprises 13 residues. V lost 0 bases and J lost 3, with 6 bases in between. CDR1 is SGDLS and CDR2 is YYNGEE in the germline V gene. This CDR3 reads CASSVVTDYGYTF. DNA for the CDR3: TGTGCCAGCAGCGTAGTTACGGACTATGGCTACACCTTC.